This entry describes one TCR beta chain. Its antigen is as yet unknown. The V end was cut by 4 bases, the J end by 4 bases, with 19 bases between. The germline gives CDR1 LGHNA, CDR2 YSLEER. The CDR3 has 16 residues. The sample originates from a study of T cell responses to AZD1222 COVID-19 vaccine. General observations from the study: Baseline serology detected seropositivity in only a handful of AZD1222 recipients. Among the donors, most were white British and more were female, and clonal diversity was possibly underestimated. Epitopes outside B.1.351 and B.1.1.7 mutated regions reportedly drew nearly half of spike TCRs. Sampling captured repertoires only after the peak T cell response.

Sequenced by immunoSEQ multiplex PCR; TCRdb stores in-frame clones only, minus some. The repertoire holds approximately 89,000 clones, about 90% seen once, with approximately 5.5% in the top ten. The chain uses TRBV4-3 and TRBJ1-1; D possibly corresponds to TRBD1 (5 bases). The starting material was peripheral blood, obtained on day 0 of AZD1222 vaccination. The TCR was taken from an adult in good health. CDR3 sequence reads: CASSLSGVAGSTEAFF. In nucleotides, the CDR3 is TGCGCCAGCAGCCTATCGGGAGTAGCAGGGAGCACTGAAGCTTTCTTT.